This T cell receptor (beta chain) was identified in a study of shared clonotypes between healthy human individuals. On this clone itself: The target antigen is unknown.

Study donors comprised healthy, HIV-negative adults devoid of recent acute infection or vaccination. Input per replicate PCR of unsorted PBMC was around 0.3 ug DNA, corresponding to roughly 30,000 T cell genomes. Using immunoSEQ multiplex PCR, the repertoire was profiled, and TCRdb retains in-frame clones only, with some absent. Counted here are roughly 500,000 clones, 70% to 80% occurring once; the ten biggest clones make up approximately 12%. Findings and caveats of the study: Clonotype sharing among donors, it was expected, would be affected by sequencing depth. Tissues were not sampled, only blood, and their repertoires likely differ.

In germline, CDR1 is SGHNT, CDR2 YYREEE (reference sequence). Trimming removed 1 base from V and 1 base from J; junction bases left unmatched: 7. CDR3 length: 17 residues. Sequenced sample: PBMCs. The V and J genes are TRBV5-4 and TRBJ2-3, with 9 bases identical to TRBD2. This receptor was identified in a woman in her thirties or forties in good health. Some clones in this sample may be carry-over from other donors' samples. The CDR3 region has the DNA TGTGCCAGCAGCTTGATGGCGGGAGGGTTGGGCACAGATACGCAGTATTTT. It codes for CASSLMAGGLGTDTQYF.